Listed below are T cell receptor beta chains from one sample, sequenced in a study of blood T cell repertoires in COVID-19. Using immunoSEQ multiplex PCR, the repertoire was profiled, and TCRdb retains in-frame clones only, with some absent. Here the sample spans about 90,000 clones, roughly 80% being singletons. Sequenced sample: peripheral blood. These receptors were obtained from an elderly man with active or convalescent COVID-19. Each CDR3 is given with its conserved first and last residue. Fields, in order: V gene, J gene, clone size, D gene, CDR3 DNA, CDR3 protein. A D gene is named only where the DNA matches it firmly. Only some rows state a clone size, as once, few, many or a class for expanded clones.

V: TRBV6-5; J: TRBJ2-1; size: .; D: TRBD1; DNA: TGTGCCAGCAGTTCGACAGGGGGCCCCTACAATGAGCAGTTCTTC; CDR3: CASSSTGGPYNEQFF
V: TRBV6-1; J: TRBJ1-2; size: .; D: .; DNA: TGTGCCAGCAGTGAGAACAGGTCCCCTTCCTATGGCTACACCTTC; CDR3: CASSENRSPSYGYTF
V: TRBV2; J: TRBJ1-4; size: .; D: .; DNA: TGTGCCAGCAGTGTTCAGCGGGAGCCAAAACTGTTTTTT; CDR3: CASSVQREPKLFF
V: TRBV6-6; J: TRBJ2-7; size: .; D: TRBD1; DNA: TGTGCCAGCAGTTACTCTACCGGACAGGGGGGGTACGAGCAGTACTTC; CDR3: CASSYSTGQGGYEQYF
V: TRBV6-2/TRBV6-3; J: TRBJ1-5; size: .; D: .; DNA: TGTGCCAGCAGCCAAGTTTGGGGCAGCGAGAATCAGCCCCAGCATTTT; CDR3: CASSQVWGSENQPQHF
V: TRBV12-3/TRBV12-4; J: TRBJ1-1; size: .; D: .; DNA: TGTGCCAGCAGCACACAGGGATCTGAAGCTTTCTTT; CDR3: CASSTQGSEAFF
V: TRBV27; J: TRBJ1-5; size: .; D: .; DNA: TGTGCCAGCAGTTTAACTCGGTACGGCAATCAGCCCCAGCATTTT; CDR3: CASSLTRYGNQPQHF
V: TRBV9; J: TRBJ1-4; size: .; D: TRBD1; DNA: TGTGCCAGCAGCCCCCGTGGAGGGGGCTATGAAAAACTGTTTTTT; CDR3: CASSPRGGGYEKLFF
V: TRBV7-8; J: TRBJ1-2; size: .; D: TRBD1; DNA: TGTGCCAGCAGCCGGAGTCGGACAGGGGAAAGTAACTATGGCTACACCTTC; CDR3: CASSRSRTGESNYGYTF
V: TRBV5-5; J: TRBJ1-4; size: .; D: .; DNA: TGTGCCAGCAGCCCCCGCGCAACTAATGAAAAACTGTTTTTT; CDR3: CASSPRATNEKLFF
V: TRBV11-2; J: TRBJ2-7; size: .; D: .; DNA: TGTGCCAGCAGCTTAGAAACTAGCACCCAGCAGTACTTC; CDR3: CASSLETSTQQYF
V: TRBV30; J: TRBJ1-6; size: .; D: .; DNA: TGTGCCTGGTCCAACCCAGGCCGTTTTGGACCTAGCCTTTCACCCCTCCACTTT; CDR3: CAWSNPGRFGPSLSPLHF
V: TRBV14; J: TRBJ2-7; size: .; D: TRBD1; DNA: TGTGCCAGCAGCCAAGGGGGACAGGGCTACGAGCAGTACTTC; CDR3: CASSQGGQGYEQYF
V: TRBV5-4; J: TRBJ1-1; size: .; D: .; DNA: TGTGCCACCGAGCTTGGAGGTGGGGGGGTTTTTACTGAAGCTTTCTTT; CDR3: CATELGGGGVFTEAFF
V: TRBV30; J: TRBJ1-5; size: .; D: TRBD1; DNA: TGTGCCTGGAGCCATCATCCGACAGGGTTCTCTTCGGATCAGCCCCAGCATTTT; CDR3: CAWSHHPTGFSSDQPQHF
V: TRBV5-1; J: TRBJ2-4; size: .; D: TRBD1; DNA: TGCGCCAGCAGCCAAAACACCGGGACAGCAAACATTCAGTACTTC; CDR3: CASSQNTGTANIQYF
V: TRBV7-2; J: TRBJ2-1; size: .; D: TRBD2; DNA: TGTGCCAGCAGCTTTGCGGGGGAAAACAATGAGCAGTTCTTC; CDR3: CASSFAGENNEQFF
V: TRBV2; J: TRBJ2-5; size: .; D: .; DNA: TGTGCCAGCAGGAAGGCGGCCCAGTACTTC; CDR3: CASRKAAQYF
V: TRBV18; J: TRBJ2-1; size: few; D: TRBD2; DNA: TGTGCCAGCTCACCACCAGAGCGGGGGGGCCGGGGTGAGCAGTTCTTC; CDR3: CASSPPERGGRGEQFF
V: TRBV6-5; J: TRBJ1-5; size: .; D: TRBD1; DNA: TGTGCCAGCACCGGTACAGGGGGCAATCAGCCCCAGCATTTT; CDR3: CASTGTGGNQPQHF
V: TRBV7-8; J: TRBJ1-5; size: .; D: .; DNA: TGTGCCAGCAGCCCCCAGGAATATAGCAATCAGCCCCAGCATTTT; CDR3: CASSPQEYSNQPQHF
V: TRBV7-2; J: TRBJ1-2; size: .; D: TRBD1; DNA: TGTGCCAGCAGCCCGGACAGGGTATATGGCTACACCTTC; CDR3: CASSPDRVYGYTF
V: TRBV18; J: TRBJ2-1; size: .; D: .; DNA: TGTGCCAGCTCGCCCTCCCCTAACAATGAGCAGTTCTTC; CDR3: CASSPSPNNEQFF
V: TRBV3-1/TRBV3-2; J: TRBJ1-1; size: once; D: .; DNA: TGTGCCAGCAGCCAAGCGGCAGAGGACACTGAAGCTTTCTTT; CDR3: CASSQAAEDTEAFF
V: TRBV18; J: TRBJ2-3; size: once; D: TRBD1; DNA: TGTGCCAGCTCACCACCGGGCAGGGGGCGGCTGGGGGCGCAGTATTTT; CDR3: CASSPPGRGRLGAQYF
V: TRBV6-5; J: TRBJ1-2; size: .; D: .; DNA: .; CDR3: CASSTSDSVNYGYTF
V: TRBV7-2; J: TRBJ1-1; size: .; D: .; DNA: TGTGCCAGCAGCCAACAGGGACCCAACCTGAACACTGAAGCTTTCTTT; CDR3: CASSQQGPNLNTEAFF
V: TRBV4-3; J: TRBJ2-5; size: .; D: .; DNA: TGCGCCAGCAGCCAGGACACTAGCCGAGGGGAGACCCAGTACTTC; CDR3: CASSQDTSRGETQYF
V: TRBV18; J: TRBJ1-6; size: .; D: TRBD1; DNA: TGTGCCAGCTCACCATCGACAGGGTTGAATAATTCACCCCTCCACTTT; CDR3: CASSPSTGLNNSPLHF
V: TRBV3-1/TRBV3-2; J: TRBJ2-7; size: .; D: .; DNA: TGTGCCAGCAGCCAGGGAGTCGAGCAGTACTTC; CDR3: CASSQGVEQYF
V: TRBV5-1; J: TRBJ2-3; size: .; D: .; DNA: TGCGCCAGCAGCCGTACCAGGGCCGCTGGGGATACGCAGTATTTT; CDR3: CASSRTRAAGDTQYF
V: TRBV28; J: TRBJ1-2; size: few; D: .; DNA: TGTGCCAGCAGTTTAAACGTCCGTTACGGGTCTGGCTACACCTTC; CDR3: CASSLNVRYGSGYTF
V: TRBV5-4; J: TRBJ1-6; size: .; D: .; DNA: TGTGCCAGCAGCTTGATTGGGCAGGATAATTCACCCCTCCACTTT; CDR3: CASSLIGQDNSPLHF
V: TRBV6-6; J: TRBJ1-1; size: .; D: TRBD1; DNA: TGTGCCAGCAGGGGACAGGGGCCTTCAACAGGTGAAGCTTTCTTT; CDR3: CASRGQGPSTGEAFF
V: TRBV28; J: TRBJ1-4; size: .; D: TRBD1; DNA: TGTGCCAGCAGTCTCTCGGGACAGTTGGCTGAAAAACTGTTTTTT; CDR3: CASSLSGQLAEKLFF
V: TRBV13; J: TRBJ1-5; size: .; D: .; DNA: TGTGCCAGCAGCTGGGGGGGAAGCAATCAGCCCCAGCATTTT; CDR3: CASSWGGSNQPQHF
V: TRBV7-9; J: TRBJ2-5; size: .; D: TRBD1; DNA: TGTGCCAGCAGCTCAGGGGGCCGGGTGACCCAGTACTTC; CDR3: CASSSGGRVTQYF
V: TRBV9; J: TRBJ1-1; size: few; D: .; DNA: TGTGCCAGCAGCGTAGCCCCATCGGTCGTGAACACTGAAGCTTTCTTT; CDR3: CASSVAPSVVNTEAFF
V: TRBV30; J: TRBJ2-2; size: .; D: TRBD1; DNA: TGTGCCTGGAGCGCGGGACAGGGGGTCACCGGGGAGCTGTTTTTT; CDR3: CAWSAGQGVTGELFF
V: TRBV28; J: TRBJ1-2; size: once; D: .; DNA: TGTGCCAGCGGTGGCGGGAACTATGGCTACACCTTC; CDR3: CASGGGNYGYTF
V: TRBV28; J: TRBJ2-1; size: .; D: .; DNA: TGTGCCAGCAGTCCCCGGGCGGGGACCCTCTACAATGAGCAGTTCTTC; CDR3: CASSPRAGTLYNEQFF
V: TRBV5-1; J: TRBJ2-3; size: .; D: TRBD2; DNA: TGCGCCAGCAGCTTGGAAGGGGCACTAGCGGGGGATCCAGATACGCAGTATTTT; CDR3: CASSLEGALAGDPDTQYF
V: TRBV6-5; J: TRBJ1-3; size: .; D: .; DNA: TGTGCCAGCGGTTTTTCGTCGGGGGGCTCTGGAAACACCATATATTTT; CDR3: CASGFSSGGSGNTIYF
V: TRBV10-3; J: TRBJ1-2; size: .; D: TRBD1; DNA: TGTGCCATCAGTCGACAGGGGACCCAGTATGGCTACACCTTC; CDR3: CAISRQGTQYGYTF
V: TRBV11-2; J: TRBJ2-7; size: once; D: .; DNA: TGTGCCAGCAGCTTCTCGGAGGGTCCCTACGAGCAGTACTTC; CDR3: CASSFSEGPYEQYF
V: TRBV27; J: TRBJ2-3; size: .; D: TRBD2; DNA: TGTGCCAGCAGCAATCCTAGCGGGGGCACAGATACGCAGTATTTT; CDR3: CASSNPSGGTDTQYF
V: TRBV10-1; J: TRBJ2-1; size: .; D: TRBD2; DNA: TGCGCCAGCAGTGAGACTAGCGGGGGGGCAAACAATGAGCAGTTCTTC; CDR3: CASSETSGGANNEQFF
V: TRBV12-3/TRBV12-4; J: TRBJ1-2; size: .; D: TRBD1; DNA: TGTGCCAGCAGTTTACCGGGACAGCTTCCCTACACCTTC; CDR3: CASSLPGQLPYTF
V: TRBV11-2; J: TRBJ2-7; size: once; D: .; DNA: TGTGCCAGCAGCTCCCGAGGCGACCCCTACGACGAGCAGTACTTC; CDR3: CASSSRGDPYDEQYF
V: TRBV11-2; J: TRBJ1-1; size: .; D: .; DNA: TGTGCCAGCAGCTTAAGAGCGACTGAAGCTTTCTTT; CDR3: CASSLRATEAFF
V: TRBV3-1/TRBV3-2; J: TRBJ1-1; size: .; D: TRBD1; DNA: TGTGCCAGCAGCCAAGATCGAGGGACAGGGGGCGGGCGGGCTTTCTTT; CDR3: CASSQDRGTGGGRAFF
V: TRBV9; J: TRBJ2-2; size: .; D: TRBD2; DNA: TGTGCCAGCAGCCCGCGACTAGCGGGGGTAACCGGGGAGCTGTTTTTT; CDR3: CASSPRLAGVTGELFF
V: TRBV5-8; J: TRBJ1-5; size: .; D: TRBD1; DNA: TGTGCCAGCAGCTCGACAGGGGGGGTGAGCAATCAGCCCCAGCATTTT; CDR3: CASSSTGGVSNQPQHF
V: TRBV28; J: TRBJ2-3; size: .; D: .; DNA: TGTGCCAGTCTAAAGCGGGCAGGCGGCACAGATACGCAGTATTTT; CDR3: CASLKRAGGTDTQYF
V: TRBV29-1; J: TRBJ1-1; size: once; D: .; DNA: TGCAGCGTCAACAGCTTCGGGAGGGGGATGAACACTGAAGCTTTCTTT; CDR3: CSVNSFGRGMNTEAFF
V: TRBV20-1; J: TRBJ1-2; size: .; D: .; DNA: TGCAGAGCCGGGGGCTACACCTTC; CDR3: CRAGGYTF